The T cell receptor (beta chain) described here comes from a study of vaccination and CD4 T cells after COVID-19. Sample treatment: roughly ten-day PBMC culture with coronavirus spike peptide pools or control peptides (ViraFEST assay). Ahead of the COVID-19 pandemic (2011-2018), the CD4+ T cells of the unexposed donor were collected. This clonotype has more than one count but fewer than ten. Its cognate antigen is unknown. The Oncomine TCR Beta short-read assay was applied to DNA of cultured CD4+ T cells. TCRdb re-called the PCR reads through MiXCR, storing one row per CDR3 protein. The table has thousands of distinct CDR3 sequences, about 42% seen once; the top ten hold 13%. Trimming cost V 3 bases and J 6 bases, with 22 bases left between them. There are 17 residues in the CDR3. The V gene's germline CDR1 is SGHRS and CDR2 YFSETQ.

This rearrangement joins TRBV5-1 to TRBJ2-1, with D perhaps being TRBD1 or TRBD2 (6 bases each). This sequence originates from a human donor in good health. The sample was CD4+ T cells from blood, cultured in vitro. CDR3 nucleotides: TGCGCCAGCAGCTCGCGAGGGGGGACCCAGGCGATCAATGAGCAGTTCTTC. Protein: CASSSRGGTQAINEQFF.